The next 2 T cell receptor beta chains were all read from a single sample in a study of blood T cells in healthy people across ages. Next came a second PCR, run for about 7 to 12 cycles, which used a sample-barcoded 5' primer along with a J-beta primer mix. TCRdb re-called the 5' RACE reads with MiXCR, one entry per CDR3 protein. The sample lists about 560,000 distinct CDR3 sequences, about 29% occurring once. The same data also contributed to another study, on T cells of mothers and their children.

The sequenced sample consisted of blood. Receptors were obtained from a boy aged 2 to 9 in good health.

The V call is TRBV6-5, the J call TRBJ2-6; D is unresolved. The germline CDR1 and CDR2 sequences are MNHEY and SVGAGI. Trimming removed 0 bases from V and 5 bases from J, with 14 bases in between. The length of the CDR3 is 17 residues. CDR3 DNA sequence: TGTGCCAGCAGTTACTCCCATTTCATCGTAAGGGCCAACGTCCTGACTTTC. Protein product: CASSYSHFIVRANVLTF.

The CDR3 loop is CASSQTSGEETQYF. The CDR3 DNA follows: TGTGCCAGCAGCCAAACTAGCGGAGAAGAGACCCAGTACTTC. The chain is built from TRBV3-1 and TRBJ2-5; 8 positions match TRBD2. This CDR3 comprises 14 residues. Germline CDR1 and CDR2: LGHDT and YNNKEL (reference sequence). V lost 2 bases to trimming and J lost 3 bases; unmatched junction nucleotides: 2.